This T cell receptor beta chain was recovered during a study of blood T cell repertoires in COVID-19. Study context: COVID-19 samples collected from the United States, Italy and Spain covered acute and convalescent phases. Sample material is recorded as cDNA or gDNA derived from T cells, B-cell-depleted T cells, or PBMCs.

There are 14 residues in the CDR3. CDR1 and CDR2 (germline): LGHDT, YNNKEL (reference sequence). Trimming took off 0 bases at V and 9 bases at J, with 14 bases between the two ends. The data were produced by immunoSEQ multiplex PCR, yet TCRdb's version contains in-frame clones alone and is incomplete. Here the sample spans some 210,000 clones, 70% to 90% being singletons. The material sequenced was peripheral blood. This TCR came from a woman aged 45-59 years with active or convalescent COVID-19. The chain has TRBV3-1 (or the pseudogene TRBV3-2) and TRBJ2-5; a weak D match, TRBD1 (5 bases). CDR3 sequence (DNA): TGTGCCAGCAGCCAAGATACAGGCCGCGGCCCCCAGTACTTC. This gives the protein CASSQDTGRGPQYF.